This T cell receptor beta chain derives from a study of T-cell reconstitution after alpha-beta-depleted transplantation in children. As it was prepared, the TCRbeta library received unique molecular identifiers. TCRdb itself ran the PCR reads through MiXCR, one entry per CDR3 protein. The sample yields 640,000 or so distinct CDR3 sequences, 16% seen once. The sample holds a few counts of this clonotype. The material sequenced was PBMCs from the stem cell graft donor, taken from the stem cell graft. The sequence derives from a human donor who donated a stem cell graft to a child with acute myeloid leukemia.

CDR3 protein: CASSPPGGPWHEQFF. The CDR3 DNA reads as TGTGCCAGCAGCCCCCCCGGGGGCCCTTGGCATGAGCAGTTCTTC. The V gene is TRBV11-3, the J gene TRBJ2-1; D possibly matches TRBD1 or TRBD2 (6 bases each). The CDR3 is 15 residues long. Germline lookup yields CDR1 SGHNT and CDR2 YENEEA. V was clipped by 5 bases and J by 8 bases, with 19 bases between them.